The 9 T cell receptor beta chains listed next were all sequenced from one sample in a study of cytomegalovirus exposure and HLA in healthy donors. In the PCR, 60 Vbeta and 13 Jbeta primers were used. Produced via immunoSEQ multiplex PCR; TCRdb's table is partial and in-frame only. In the table there are over 110,000 clones, around 79% of which are singletons. The sequencing input was PBMCs. The receptors shown here come from a female donor in good health and CMV-seronegative.

V gene TRBV21-1 combines with J gene TRBJ1-2; TRBD1 is the table's D call and was not checked against the DNA. TRBV21-1 is assigned pseudogene status. CDR3 size: 15 residues. CDR3 residues: CASSKGGQGMYGYTF. The CDR3 DNA sequence: TGTGCCAGCAGCAAAGGGGGACAGGGAATGTATGGCTACACCTTC.

This chain uses TRBV9 with TRBJ2-1, with D possibly being TRBD2 (5 bases). CDR3 size: 15 residues. Germline CDR1 is SGDLS and CDR2 is YYNGEE. V lost 0 bases and J 4 bases, leaving 11 bases between the germline ends. The CDR3 region is CASSVAIRGYNEQFF. The CDR3 DNA follows: TGTGCCAGCAGCGTAGCGATTCGGGGATACAATGAGCAGTTCTTC.

The sample holds one count of this clone. The rearrangement joins TRBV27 to TRBJ2-7, with D maybe TRBD1 (7 bases). V gave up 5 bases and J gave up 7 bases, with 27 bases separating them. Germline V gives CDR1 MNHEY, CDR2 SMNVEV (reference sequence). This CDR3 region has 17 residues. CDR3 sequence: CASSTRTGRGIGVEQYF. CDR3 in DNA: TGTGCCAGCAGTACACGGACAGGTCGGGGGATCGGGGTGGAGCAGTACTTC.

In DNA, the CDR3 is TGTGCCAGCAGCCCTCCAGATACGCAGTATTTT. Amino acid sequence: CASSPPDTQYF. This chain uses TRBV7-9 with TRBJ2-3; no clear D. CDR1 and CDR2 from the germline V gene are SEHNR and FQNEAQ (reference sequence). The CDR3 sequence is 11 residues long. V was cut by 5 bases and J by 4 bases, with 4 bases left in between.

The V call is TRBV10-3, the J call TRBJ2-1, with 8 nucleotides matching TRBD2. The germline gives CDR1 ENHRY, CDR2 SYGVKD. The junction had 13 bases not matched to a gene; V was cut back by 6 bases and J by 0 bases. This CDR3 is 18 amino acids long. CDR3: CAIRPSFKRGSSYNEQFF. CDR3 coding DNA: TGTGCCATCAGACCATCCTTCAAGCGGGGGAGCTCCTACAATGAGCAGTTCTTC.

This chain connects TRBV7-2 to TRBJ1-2; D uncertain. V lost 4 bases and J lost 4, with 16 bases in between. Germline V gene data show CDR1 as SGHTA and CDR2 as FQGNSA. CDR3 length equals 15 residues. The CDR3 here is CASSSGRVTLYGYTF. CDR3 nucleotides: TGTGCCAGCAGCTCTGGGAGGGTTACCCTCTATGGCTACACCTTC.

The chain has TRBV6-5 and TRBJ1-1; perhaps TRBD1 as D (5 bases). The V gene's germline CDR1 is MNHEY and CDR2 SVGAGI. The CDR3 is 16 residues long. V was trimmed by 0 bases and J by 3 bases, leaving 14 bases between them. The CDR3 sequence is CASSYSPQVGHTEAFF. The CDR3 DNA sequence: TGTGCCAGCAGTTACTCCCCACAGGTGGGCCACACTGAAGCTTTCTTT.

The CDR3 bases are TGCGCCAGCAGGTACGAGCGGCATACCGGCTATGGCTACACCTTC. The encoded protein is CASRYERHTGYGYTF. The chain uses TRBV4-3 and TRBJ1-2; D is unresolved. The CDR3 runs 15 residues. Germline V CDR1 and CDR2: LGHNA, YSLEER. The V end was cut by 6 bases, the J end by 4 bases, with 18 bases between.

V and J are TRBV18 and TRBJ1-2, with TRBD1 identical over 7 bases. V gave up 3 bases and J gave up 3 bases; unmatched junction bases: 10. From germline, CDR1 is KGHSH and CDR2 LQKENI. This CDR3 spans 16 amino acids. CDR3 in amino acids: CASSPRGISADYGYTF. CDR3 nucleotides: TGTGCCAGCTCACCCAGGGGGATTTCTGCGGACTATGGCTACACCTTC. Full variable domain (outside the CDR3, taken from reference TRBV18 and TRBJ1-2): NAGVMQNPRHLVRRRGQEARLRCSPMKGHSHVYWYRQLPEEGLKFMVYLQKENIIDESGMPKERFSAEFPKEGPSILRIQQVVRGDSAAYFCASSPRGISADYGYTFGSGTRLTVV.